A single T cell receptor (beta chain) is shown here with its context. The record originates from a study of shared clonotypes between healthy human individuals. J gave up 3 bases and V 6 bases, and 12 bases lay outside the gene matches. The CDR3 is 19 residues long. The germline V gene has CDR1 MNHEY and CDR2 SMNVEV (reference sequence). Sequencing was performed with immunoSEQ multiplex PCR; in TCRdb, only in-frame clones are kept and a portion is missing. The repertoire holds 600,000 to 750,000 clones, with about three quarters as singletons. The clonotype originates from a woman aged 25-40 years in good health. V usage is TRBV27 and J usage is TRBJ2-4, with 15 bases fitting TRBD2. Sequencing input: memory CD4+ T cells sorted from blood. Stated subset: CD45RA-negative fraction. The CDR3 sequence: CASSPGGLAGGGGKNIQYF. In DNA, the CDR3 is TGTGCCAGCAGCCCCGGGGGACTAGCGGGAGGCGGGGGCAAAAACATTCAGTACTTC.